What follows are 8 T cell receptor beta chains derived from one specimen sequenced in a study of CD8+CD57+ T cells in acquired aplastic anemia (dated by TCRdb to the late 2010s). The listed sequencing device is Illumina HiSeq 2000. Genomic DNA served as template for TCR beta VDJ combination and CDR3 sequence profiling. TCRdb reprocessed the public reads (quality trimming at Q25 with fastp, clone calling with MiXCR) and kept in-frame beta chains. A single entry per CDR3 protein holds the most common genes and DNA from its merged rows. The sample table shows roughly 160,000 distinct CDR3 sequences, and about 64% are seen once. 40% to 60% of the sample goes to the ten largest clones. The patients picked for sequencing were ones in whom flow cytometry had shown an expansion of CD8+CD57+ cells. The specimen was sorted CD4+, CD8+, or CD8+CD57+ T cells (not recorded which) from PBMCs. The receptors stem from a human donor with aplastic anemia.

This chain uses TRBV4-1 with TRBJ2-7, with D unresolved. Trimming pared 4 bases from V and 6 bases from J, leaving 13 bases between. Germline values: CDR1 MGHRA, CDR2 YSYEKL. This CDR3 has 13 residues. The CDR3 region has the DNA TGCGCCAGCAGCCCAGTGGGGATTGTCGAGCAGTACGTC. Amino acid sequence: CASSPVGIVEQYV.

This sequence joins TRBV24-1 and TRBJ2-5; D may be TRBD1 (5 bases). Germline-derived CDR1 and CDR2 are KGHDR and SFDVKD. Trimming cost V 3 bases and J 4 bases, with 8 bases left between them. The CDR3 covers 13 residues. DNA of the CDR3: TGTGCCACCAGTGATCAAGACAGAGAGACCCAGTACTTC. It encodes CATSDQDRETQYF.

J is TRBJ2-7 and V is TRBV3-1; D gene unclear. With 2 bases removed from V and 6 bases from J, the gap between germline ends came to 8 bases. The CDR3 covers 12 residues. Germline CDR1 is LGHDT and CDR2 is YNNKEL (reference sequence). The CDR3 sequence: CASSQNWGEQYF. The CDR3 nucleotides are TGTGCCAGCAGCCAAAACTGGGGCGAGCAGTACTTC.

The genes are TRBV10-3 and TRBJ1-5, with a possible D match to TRBD1 (6 bases). The CDR3 runs to 13 residues. CDR1 and CDR2 (germline): ENHRY, SYGVKD. V was pared by 6 bases and J by 1 base, with 7 bases between. CDR3 coding DNA: TGTGCCATCAGACAGGGAAGCAATCAGCCCCAGCATTTT. It encodes CAIRQGSNQPQHF.

The CDR3 reads CAGRQGAYEQYF. DNA of the CDR3: TGTGCCGGACGACAGGGCGCCTACGAGCAGTACTTC. The chain uses TRBV2 and TRBJ2-7; 7 bases agree with TRBD1. The CDR3 length is 12 residues. Germline loops: CDR1 SNHLY, CDR2 FYNNEI. Germline trimming cut 11 bases from V and 2 bases from J; bases unmatched to any gene: 6.

The chain recombines TRBV7-9 with TRBJ2-7; no firm D call. Trimming took 4 bases from V and 4 from J, leaving 8 bases between them. The CDR3 is 12 amino acids. The germline gives CDR1 SEHNR, CDR2 FQNEAQ (reference sequence). CDR3 nucleotides: TGTGCCAGCAGCTCACTCTCTTACGAGCAGTACTTC. It translates to CASSSLSYEQYF.

This clonotype was recorded a few times. The chain links TRBV20-1 to TRBJ1-3; D call uncertain. Germline CDR1 DFQATT, CDR2 SNEGSKA (reference sequence). Deletions cut 0 bases from V and 3 bases from J, with 6 bases between. The CDR3 totals 13 residues. CDR3: CSARDLRGNTIYF. As DNA, the CDR3 is TGCAGTGCTAGAGACTTACGTGGAAACACCATATATTTT.

The chain uses TRBV28 and TRBJ1-5, with D possibly TRBD1 on 6 matching bases. Germline CDR1 and CDR2: MDHEN and SYDVKM. This CDR3 region has 15 residues. V dropped 3 bases and J dropped 5 bases, with 14 bases sitting between them. The CDR3 DNA follows: TGTGCCAGCAGTTTGCCCGGGACACATGATCAGCCCCAGCATTTT. It encodes CASSLPGTHDQPQHF.